The 22 T cell receptor beta chains below come from one sample, sequenced in a study of CD8 T cells in ankylosing spondylitis. General study points: One TCR beta motif, made up of under ten highly homologous variants, appeared characteristic of ankylosing spondylitis blood.

Their specific antigens are unknown. MiXCR was run by TCRdb on the 5' RACE reads, yielding one entry per CDR3 protein. This sample has roughly 440,000 distinct CDR3 sequences, with about a sixth found just once. Sequencing input: blood, either unsorted or a sorted T cell fraction (not recorded which). The receptors shown here come from a male donor with ankylosing spondylitis.

This chain joins TRBV3-1 and TRBJ2-1; D unresolved. From germline, CDR1 is LGHDT and CDR2 YNNKEL (reference sequence). Deletions cut 1 base from V and 1 base from J, with 11 bases between. The CDR3 loop spans 16 amino acids. CDR3 region: CASSQGVPRSYNEQFF. The CDR3 nucleotides read TGTGCCAGCAGCCAAGGGGTTCCCAGGTCCTACAATGAGCAGTTCTTC.

The chain employs TRBV5-6 and TRBJ2-7; 10 nucleotides align to TRBD2. The germline CDR1 and CDR2 sequences are SGHDT and YYEEEE. CDR3 length: 16 amino acids. After removal of 4 bases from V and 7 bases from J, the junction contained 14 bases not matched to a gene. The CDR3 loop is CASSRRASGRPGEQYF. CDR3 DNA sequence: TGTGCCAGCAGCAGGCGGGCTAGCGGGAGACCAGGGGAGCAGTACTTC.

This clonotype was detected only a few times. The chain carries TRBV20-1 and TRBJ2-5, with 8 bases identical to TRBD1. V shed 2 bases and J 0 bases; nucleotides not matched to a gene: 5. The CDR3 consists of 15 residues. The germline V gene encodes CDR1 DFQATT and CDR2 SNEGSKA (reference sequence). Written as DNA, the CDR3 is TGCAGTGCTAGACCCTTGGACAGGGACCAAGAGACCCAGTACTTC. Its translation: CSARPLDRDQETQYF.

V usage is TRBV6-1 and J usage is TRBJ1-6; 10 nucleotides match TRBD1. Germline V gene sequence: CDR1 MNHNS, CDR2 SASEGT. Trimming removed 6 bases from V and 3 bases from J; junction bases left unmatched: 5. CDR3 length: 16 residues. The DNA of the CDR3 is TGTGCCAGCAGCGATTGGACAGGGGGCTATAATTCACCCCTCCACTTT. Translating gives CASSDWTGGYNSPLHF.

V is TRBV10-3 and J is TRBJ2-5; D might be TRBD1 (6 bases). The CDR3 totals 15 residues. The germline gives CDR1 ENHRY, CDR2 SYGVKD. With 0 bases removed from V and 1 base from J, the gap between germline ends came to 9 bases. Here the CDR3 reads CAISESDRPQETQYF. The CDR3 DNA follows: TGTGCCATCAGTGAGTCCGACAGGCCCCAAGAGACCCAGTACTTC.

The chain combines TRBV5-1 with TRBJ1-1; D is perhaps TRBD1 (6 bases). From germline, CDR1 is SGHRS and CDR2 YFSETQ. CDR3 size: 14 residues. V lost 4 bases, J lost 3 bases, and 13 bases lay in between. Here the CDR3 reads CASSHGTTDTEAFF. The CDR3, as DNA: TGCGCCAGCAGCCACGGGACAACTGACACTGAAGCTTTCTTT.

This clonotype was picked up a small number of times. The chain is built from TRBV6-1 and TRBJ1-1; D possibly corresponds to TRBD1 (5 bases). Germline V gives CDR1 MNHNS, CDR2 SASEGT. CDR3 size: 14 residues. Trimming left V 6 bases short and J 1 base short, with 12 bases between. DNA for the CDR3: TGTGCCAGCAGGAAGGGACGGGCGAACACTGAAGCTTTCTTT. Its protein product is CASRKGRANTEAFF.

The gene calls are TRBV6-2 or TRBV6-3 and TRBJ1-1, with D maybe TRBD1 (6 bases). Germline CDR1 is MNHEY and CDR2 is SVGEGT. CDR3 length: 15 residues. V lost 6 bases, J lost 5 bases, and 19 bases lay in between. The CDR3 loop reads CASSLLQGEWTEAFF. The CDR3 DNA is TGTGCCAGCAGCCTCTTACAGGGTGAGTGGACTGAAGCTTTCTTT.

This clonotype has ten or more counts. This chain joins TRBV20-1 and TRBJ1-1; a weak D match, TRBD1 (6 bases). This CDR3 comprises 12 residues. CDR1 is DFQATT, CDR2 SNEGSKA, per germline (reference sequence). CDR3 nucleotide sequence: TGCAGCCTTCCGACAGGGAACACTGAAGCTTTCTTT. Its protein product is CSLPTGNTEAFF.

In this sample, this clonotype turned up a few times. The rearrangement uses TRBV2 and TRBJ2-1, with D perhaps matching TRBD2 (6 bases). Germline assignment: CDR1 SNHLY and CDR2 FYNNEI. This CDR3 has 15 amino acids. V was shortened by 3 bases and J by 2 bases, with 11 bases between the two germline ends. The CDR3 spells CASSEGTGAYNEQFF. In DNA form, the CDR3 reads TGTGCCAGCAGTGAGGGGACTGGAGCCTACAATGAGCAGTTCTTC. The whole variable domain, filled in from reference TRBV2 and TRBJ2-1, reads EPEVTQTPSHQVTQMGQEVILRCVPISNHLYFYWYRQILGQKVEFLVSFYNNEISEKSEIFDDQFSVERPDGSNFTLKIRSTKLEDSAMYFCASSEGTGAYNEQFFGPGTRLTVL.

This clonotype has just a few counts. This chain's CDR3 is CASRSGQGIAEAFF. CDR3 bases: TGTGCCAGCAGGTCGGGACAGGGGATCGCTGAAGCTTTCTTT. This chain uses TRBV28 with TRBJ1-1, with TRBD1 matching over 10 bases. There are 14 residues in the CDR3. Germline V gene lookup returns CDR1 MDHEN and CDR2 SYDVKM. V was pared by 6 bases and J by 6 bases, with 7 bases of the junction left unmatched. Based on the CDR3 plus reference TRBV28 and TRBJ1-1, the full variable domain is DVKVTQSSRYLVKRTGEKVFLECVQDMDHENMFWYRQDPGLGLRLIYFSYDVKMKEKGDIPEGYSVSREKKERFSLILESASTNQTSMYLCASRSGQGIAEAFFGQGTRLTVV.

This clonotype has a count of ten or more. The V call is TRBV15, the J call TRBJ1-4, with 8 bases identical to TRBD1. V gave up 0 bases and J gave up 5 bases; unmatched junction bases: 2. CDR3 length equals 15 residues. Germline V lookup: CDR1 LNHNV, CDR2 YYDKDF (reference sequence). The CDR3 sequence: CATSRDPGGNEKLFF. The CDR3 region has the DNA TGTGCCACCAGCAGAGACCCAGGGGGCAATGAAAAACTGTTTTTT.

This clonotype was seen a few times. The rearrangement uses TRBV5-1 and TRBJ2-7, with D perhaps matching TRBD2 (7 bases). V was trimmed by 4 bases and J by 12 bases, leaving 32 bases between them. Germline CDR1 and CDR2: SGHRS and YFSETQ. The CDR3 consists of 17 residues. The CDR3 region has the DNA TGCGCCAGCAGCCTGAGGGCGGGGGCAGGGGTAGAAATTCAGAGGTACTTC. Amino acids: CASSLRAGAGVEIQRYF. Together with reference TRBV5-1 and TRBJ2-7, the CDR3 gives the full variable domain: KAGVTQTPRYLIKTRGQQVTLSCSPISGHRSVSWYQQTPGQGLQFLFEYFSETQRNKGNFPGRFSGRQFSNSRSEMNVSTLELGDSALYLCASSLRAGAGVEIQRYFGPGTRLTVT.

In its sample, this clonotype was seen many times. The chain joins TRBV10-3 to TRBJ1-2; weak D call: TRBD1 (6 bases). The CDR3 length is 15 residues. V dropped 6 bases and J dropped 0 bases, with 14 bases sitting between them. Germline V CDR1 and CDR2: ENHRY, SYGVKD. CDR3 in amino acids: CAIRQGQLANYGYTF. In DNA, the CDR3 is TGTGCCATCAGACAGGGCCAGTTAGCTAACTATGGCTACACCTTC.

The chain has TRBV25-1 and TRBJ1-2; D not certain. The germline gives CDR1 MGHDK, CDR2 SYGVNS. CDR3 length: 14 residues. V shed 1 base and J shed 2 bases, with 8 bases lying between them. The CDR3 here is CASSEWEGNYGYTF. CDR3 in DNA: TGTGCCAGCAGTGAATGGGAAGGAAACTATGGCTACACCTTC.

The V and J genes are TRBV2 and TRBJ1-5; 7 positions match TRBD1. V trimming: 5 bases; J trimming: 7 bases; junction bases outside the gene matches: 11. Germline CDR1 reads SNHLY; CDR2 reads FYNNEI. There are 15 residues in the CDR3. This CDR3 is CASSSRDSVGQPQHF. In nucleotides, the CDR3 is TGTGCCAGCAGTTCCCGGGACAGCGTCGGACAGCCCCAGCATTTT.

The gene calls are TRBV7-2 and TRBJ1-4, with unresolved D. V gave up 4 bases and J gave up 6 bases, with 15 bases separating them. The germline CDR1 and CDR2 sequences are SGHTA and FQGNSA. CDR3 size: 15 residues. DNA for the CDR3: TGTGCCAGCAGCTGGAGAGGAGGAGGATATGAAAAACTGTTTTTT. This sequence encodes CASSWRGGGYEKLFF. The full variable domain, rest sourced from reference TRBV7-2 and TRBJ1-4, is GAGVSQSPSNKVTEKGKDVELRCDPISGHTALYWYRQSLGQGLEFLIYFQGNSAPDKSGLPSDRFSAERTGGSVSTLTIQRTQQEDSAVYLCASSWRGGGYEKLFFGSGTQLSVL.

V is TRBV9 and J is TRBJ2-5; tentatively, D is TRBD1 (6 bases). Germline CDR1 and CDR2: SGDLS and YYNGEE. The germline V and J ends were trimmed by 4 bases and 2 bases, with 12 bases remaining between them. The CDR3 contains 14 residues. CDR3 in amino acids: CASSIRTAQETQYF. The CDR3 nucleotides are TGTGCCAGCAGCATACGGACAGCGCAAGAGACCCAGTACTTC.

The chain carries TRBV3-1 and TRBJ2-2; D perhaps matches TRBD1 (6 bases). The V and J ends lost 6 bases and 1 base respectively, with 9 bases between them. The CDR3 runs to 14 residues. Germline values: CDR1 LGHDT, CDR2 YNNKEL (reference sequence). CDR3: CASRKTGNTGELFF. The CDR3 DNA reads as TGTGCCAGCAGGAAGACAGGGAACACCGGGGAGCTGTTTTTT. Filled out from reference TRBV3-1 and TRBJ2-2, the complete variable domain reads DTAVSQTPKYLVTQMGNDKSIKCEQNLGHDTMYWYKQDSKKFLKIMFSYNNKELIINETVPNRFSPKSPDKAHLNLHINSLELGDSAVYFCASRKTGNTGELFFGEGSRLTVL.

Only one count was recorded for this clonotype. The chain joins TRBV19 to TRBJ2-4, with 13 bases that match TRBD2. Trimming removed 6 bases from V and 2 bases from J; junction bases left unmatched: 10. The CDR3 covers 18 residues. The V gene's germline CDR1 is LNHDA and CDR2 SQIVND (reference sequence). CDR3 in DNA: TGTGCCAGTAGACCGGGACTAGCGGGATGGGGGACCAAAAACATTCAGTACTTC. It translates to CASRPGLAGWGTKNIQYF. Based on the CDR3 plus reference TRBV19 and TRBJ2-4, the full variable domain is DGGITQSPKYLFRKEGQNVTLSCEQNLNHDAMYWYRQDPGQGLRLIYYSQIVNDFQKGDIAEGYSVSREKKESFPLTVTSAQKNPTAFYLCASRPGLAGWGTKNIQYFGAGTRLSVL.

This chain uses TRBV7-9 with TRBJ1-2, with D unclear. With 3 bases removed from V and 9 bases from J, the gap between germline ends came to 14 bases. This CDR3 has 13 residues. Germline assignment: CDR1 SEHNR and CDR2 FQNEAQ (reference sequence). The CDR3 is CASSLAQTVSYTF. CDR3 in DNA: TGTGCCAGCAGCTTGGCGCAAACAGTGAGCTACACCTTC.

This clonotype showed up just a few times. The gene calls are TRBV6-1 and TRBJ1-1; D is ambiguous. Germline lookup yields CDR1 MNHNS and CDR2 SASEGT. Trimming removed 9 bases at V and 3 bases at J, with 14 bases between. The CDR3 is made up of 13 amino acids. DNA for the CDR3: TGTGCCAGTCAGGACCCCGGGGACACTGAAGCTTTCTTT. Protein product: CASQDPGDTEAFF.